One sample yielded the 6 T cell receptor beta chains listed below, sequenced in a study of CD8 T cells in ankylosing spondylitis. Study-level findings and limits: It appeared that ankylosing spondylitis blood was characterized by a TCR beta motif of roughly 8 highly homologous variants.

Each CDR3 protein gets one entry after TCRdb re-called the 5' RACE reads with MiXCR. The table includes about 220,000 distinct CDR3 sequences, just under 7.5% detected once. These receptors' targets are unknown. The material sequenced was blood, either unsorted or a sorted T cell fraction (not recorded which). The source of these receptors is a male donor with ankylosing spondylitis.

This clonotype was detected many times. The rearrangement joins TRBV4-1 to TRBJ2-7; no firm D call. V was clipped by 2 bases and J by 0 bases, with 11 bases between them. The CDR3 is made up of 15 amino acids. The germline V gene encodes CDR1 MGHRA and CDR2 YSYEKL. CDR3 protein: CASSQPYQSSYEQYF. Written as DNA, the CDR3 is TGCGCCAGCAGCCAACCATACCAGAGCTCCTACGAGCAGTACTTC.

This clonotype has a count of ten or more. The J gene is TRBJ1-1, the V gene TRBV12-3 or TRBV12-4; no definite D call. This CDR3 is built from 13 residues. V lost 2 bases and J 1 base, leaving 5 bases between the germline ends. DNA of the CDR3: TGTGCCAGCAGTTTAATTTGGAACACTGAAGCTTTCTTT. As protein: CASSLIWNTEAFF.

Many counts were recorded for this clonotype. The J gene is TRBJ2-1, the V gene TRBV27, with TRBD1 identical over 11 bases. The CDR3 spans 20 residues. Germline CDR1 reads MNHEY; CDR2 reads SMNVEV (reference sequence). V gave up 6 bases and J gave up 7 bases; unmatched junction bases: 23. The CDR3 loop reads CASSLIGTGGVSGIGNEQFF. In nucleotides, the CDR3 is TGTGCCAGCAGCCTTATTGGGACAGGGGGGGTATCGGGTATCGGGAATGAGCAGTTCTTC.

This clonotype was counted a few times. CDR3: CASTTTGEGNQPQHF. The CDR3 DNA sequence: TGTGCCAGCACCACTACAGGGGAAGGCAATCAGCCCCAGCATTTT. V and J are TRBV28 and TRBJ1-5; 7 bases are a match to TRBD1. The junction had 8 bases not matched to a gene; V was cut back by 7 bases and J by 2 bases. CDR1 and CDR2 from the germline V gene are MDHEN and SYDVKM. CDR3 length equals 15 residues.

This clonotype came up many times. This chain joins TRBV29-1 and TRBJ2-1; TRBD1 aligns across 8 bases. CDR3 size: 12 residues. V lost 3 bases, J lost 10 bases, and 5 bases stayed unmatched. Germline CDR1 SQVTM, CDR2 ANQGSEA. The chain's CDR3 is CSVETGAREQFF. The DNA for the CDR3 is TGCAGCGTTGAGACAGGGGCACGGGAGCAGTTCTTC.

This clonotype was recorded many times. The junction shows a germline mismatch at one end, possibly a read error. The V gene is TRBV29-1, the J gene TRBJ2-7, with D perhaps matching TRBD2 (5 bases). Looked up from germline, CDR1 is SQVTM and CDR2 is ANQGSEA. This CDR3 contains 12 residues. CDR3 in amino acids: CSAETRDYEQYF. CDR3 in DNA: TGCAGCGCTGAAACTAGGGACTACGAGCAGTACTTC.